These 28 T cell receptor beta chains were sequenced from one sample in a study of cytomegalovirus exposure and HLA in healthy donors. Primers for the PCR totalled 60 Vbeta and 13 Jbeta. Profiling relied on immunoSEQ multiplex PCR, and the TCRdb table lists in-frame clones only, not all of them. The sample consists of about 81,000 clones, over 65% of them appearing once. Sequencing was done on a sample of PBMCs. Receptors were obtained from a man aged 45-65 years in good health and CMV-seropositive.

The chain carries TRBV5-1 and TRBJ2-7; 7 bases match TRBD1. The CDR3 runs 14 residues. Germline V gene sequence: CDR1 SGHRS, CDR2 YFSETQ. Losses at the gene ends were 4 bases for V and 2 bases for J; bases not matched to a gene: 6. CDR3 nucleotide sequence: TGCGCCAGCAGCATCGGAGACAGGGCCTACGAGCAGTACTTC. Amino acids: CASSIGDRAYEQYF.

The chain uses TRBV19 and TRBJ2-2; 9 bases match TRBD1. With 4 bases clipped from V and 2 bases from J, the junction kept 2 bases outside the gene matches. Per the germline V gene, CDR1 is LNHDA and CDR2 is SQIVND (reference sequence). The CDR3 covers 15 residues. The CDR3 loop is CASSKQGANTGELFF. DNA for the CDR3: TGTGCCAGTAGTAAACAGGGGGCCAACACCGGGGAGCTGTTTTTT.

CDR3 in amino acids: CASSPTGPLREKLFF. DNA for the CDR3: TGTGCCAGCAGCCCCACAGGGCCCCTGAGGGAAAAACTGTTTTTT. The gene calls are TRBV7-9 and TRBJ1-4, with D perhaps matching TRBD1 (6 bases). The V gene's germline CDR1 is SEHNR and CDR2 FQNEAQ (reference sequence). The CDR3 has 15 amino acids. Trimming left V 5 bases short and J 8 bases short, with 18 bases between.

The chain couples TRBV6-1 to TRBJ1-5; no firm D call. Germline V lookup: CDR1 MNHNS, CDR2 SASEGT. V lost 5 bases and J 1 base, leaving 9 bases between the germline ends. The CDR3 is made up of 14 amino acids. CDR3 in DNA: TGTGCCAGCAGTCAAACGGGGAGCAATCAGCCCCAGCATTTT. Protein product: CASSQTGSNQPQHF.

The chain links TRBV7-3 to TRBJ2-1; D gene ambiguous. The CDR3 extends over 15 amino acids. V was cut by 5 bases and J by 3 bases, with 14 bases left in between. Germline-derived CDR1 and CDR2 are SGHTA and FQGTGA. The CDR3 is CASSPTGYYYNEQFF. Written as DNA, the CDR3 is TGTGCCAGCAGCCCAACCGGCTACTACTACAATGAGCAGTTCTTC.

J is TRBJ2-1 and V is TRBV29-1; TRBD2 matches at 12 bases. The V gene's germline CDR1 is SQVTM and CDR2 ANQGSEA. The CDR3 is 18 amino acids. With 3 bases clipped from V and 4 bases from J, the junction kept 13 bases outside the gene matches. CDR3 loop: CSVDPTSGSRLRYNEQFF. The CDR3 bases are TGCAGCGTTGACCCGACTAGCGGGAGTAGGTTACGGTACAATGAGCAGTTCTTC.

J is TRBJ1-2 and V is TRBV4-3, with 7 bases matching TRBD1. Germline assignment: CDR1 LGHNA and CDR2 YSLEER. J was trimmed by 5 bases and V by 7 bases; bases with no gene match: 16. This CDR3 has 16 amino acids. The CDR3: CASTSVEGAPLYGYTF. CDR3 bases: TGCGCCAGCACCTCGGTGGAGGGGGCGCCCCTATATGGCTACACCTTC.

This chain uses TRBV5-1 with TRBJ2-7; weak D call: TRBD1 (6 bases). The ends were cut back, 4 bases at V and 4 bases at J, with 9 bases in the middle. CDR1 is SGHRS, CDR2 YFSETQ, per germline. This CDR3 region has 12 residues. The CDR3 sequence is CASSQQGYEQYF. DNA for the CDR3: TGCGCCAGCAGCCAACAGGGTTACGAGCAGTACTTC.

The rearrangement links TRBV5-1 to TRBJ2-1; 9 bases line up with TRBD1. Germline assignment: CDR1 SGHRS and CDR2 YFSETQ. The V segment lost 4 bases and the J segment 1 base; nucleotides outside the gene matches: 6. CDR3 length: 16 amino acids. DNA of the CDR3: TGCGCCAGCAGCCCCCCGGGACAGGGTTCCTACAATGAGCAGTTCTTC. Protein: CASSPPGQGSYNEQFF.

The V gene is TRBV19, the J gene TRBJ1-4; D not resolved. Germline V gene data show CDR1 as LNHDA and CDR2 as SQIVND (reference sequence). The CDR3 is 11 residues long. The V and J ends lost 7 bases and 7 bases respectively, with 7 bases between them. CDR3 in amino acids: CASTSSEKLFF. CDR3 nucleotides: TGTGCCAGTACCTCCAGTGAAAAACTGTTTTTT.

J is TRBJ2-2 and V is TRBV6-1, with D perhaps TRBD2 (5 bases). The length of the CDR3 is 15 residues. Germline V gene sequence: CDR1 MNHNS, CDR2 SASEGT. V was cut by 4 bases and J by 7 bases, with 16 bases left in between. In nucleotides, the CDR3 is TGTGCCAGCAGTGTAATATACCGGGGAGACGGGGAGCTGTTTTTT. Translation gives CASSVIYRGDGELFF.

The CDR3 bases are TGCGCCAGCAGCTCCGGGACTAGCGGCACAGATACGCAGTATTTT. Protein: CASSSGTSGTDTQYF. The rearrangement uses TRBV5-1 and TRBJ2-3, with 10 bases aligning to TRBD2. This CDR3 spans 15 amino acids. V was pared by 3 bases and J by 1 base, with 2 bases of the junction left unmatched. CDR1 SGHRS and CDR2 YFSETQ come from the germline V gene.

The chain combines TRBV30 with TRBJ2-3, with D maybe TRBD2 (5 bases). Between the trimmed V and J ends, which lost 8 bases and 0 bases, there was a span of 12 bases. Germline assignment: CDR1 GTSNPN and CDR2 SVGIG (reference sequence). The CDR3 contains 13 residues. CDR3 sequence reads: CAGQAASTDTQYF. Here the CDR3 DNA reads TGTGCCGGCCAAGCGGCTAGCACAGATACGCAGTATTTT. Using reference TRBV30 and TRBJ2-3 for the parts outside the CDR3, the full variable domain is SQTIHQWPATLVQPVGSPLSLECTVEGTSNPNLYWYRQAAGRGLQLLFYSVGIGQISSEVPQNLSASRPQDRQFILSSKKLLLSDSGFYLCAGQAASTDTQYFGPGTRLTVL.

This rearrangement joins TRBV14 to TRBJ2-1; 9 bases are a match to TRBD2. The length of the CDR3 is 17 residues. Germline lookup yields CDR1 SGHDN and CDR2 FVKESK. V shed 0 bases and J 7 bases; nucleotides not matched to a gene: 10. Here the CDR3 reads CASSQDGPSGIGNEQFF. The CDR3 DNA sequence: TGTGCCAGCAGCCAAGACGGTCCTAGCGGGATTGGGAATGAGCAGTTCTTC.

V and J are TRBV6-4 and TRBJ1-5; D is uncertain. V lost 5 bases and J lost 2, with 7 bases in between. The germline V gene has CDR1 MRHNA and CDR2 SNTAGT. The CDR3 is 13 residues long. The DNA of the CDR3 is TGTGCCAGCAGTCCTACAGGCAATCAGCCCCAGCATTTT. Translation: CASSPTGNQPQHF.

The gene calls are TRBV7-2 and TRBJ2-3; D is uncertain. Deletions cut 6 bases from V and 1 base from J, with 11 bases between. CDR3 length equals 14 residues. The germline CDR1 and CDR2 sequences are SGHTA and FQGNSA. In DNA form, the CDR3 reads TGTGCCAGCAGGGCGAACCAGGGCACAGATACGCAGTATTTT. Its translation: CASRANQGTDTQYF.

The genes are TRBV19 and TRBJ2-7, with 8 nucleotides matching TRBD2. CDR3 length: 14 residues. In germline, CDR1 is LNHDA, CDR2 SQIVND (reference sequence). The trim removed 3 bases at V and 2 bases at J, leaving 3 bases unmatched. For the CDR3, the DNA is TGTGCCAGTAGTATCGAGACTAGCGCCTACGAGCAGTACTTC. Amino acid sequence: CASSIETSAYEQYF. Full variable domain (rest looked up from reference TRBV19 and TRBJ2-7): DGGITQSPKYLFRKEGQNVTLSCEQNLNHDAMYWYRQDPGQGLRLIYYSQIVNDFQKGDIAEGYSVSREKKESFPLTVTSAQKNPTAFYLCASSIETSAYEQYFGPGTRLTVT.

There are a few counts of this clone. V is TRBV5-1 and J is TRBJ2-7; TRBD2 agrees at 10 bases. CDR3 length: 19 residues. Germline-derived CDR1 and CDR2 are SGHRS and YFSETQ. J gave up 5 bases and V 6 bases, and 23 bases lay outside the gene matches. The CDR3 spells CASILVRLAGSRRVNEQYF. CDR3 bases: TGCGCCAGCATCCTCGTTAGACTAGCGGGTTCTCGGAGGGTGAACGAGCAGTACTTC.

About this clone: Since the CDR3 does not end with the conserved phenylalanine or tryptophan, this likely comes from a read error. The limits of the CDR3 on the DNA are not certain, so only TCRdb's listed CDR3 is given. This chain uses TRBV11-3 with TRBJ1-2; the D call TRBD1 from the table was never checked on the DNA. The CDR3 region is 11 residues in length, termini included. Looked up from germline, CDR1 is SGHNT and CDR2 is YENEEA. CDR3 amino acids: CASSLDGTQVV.

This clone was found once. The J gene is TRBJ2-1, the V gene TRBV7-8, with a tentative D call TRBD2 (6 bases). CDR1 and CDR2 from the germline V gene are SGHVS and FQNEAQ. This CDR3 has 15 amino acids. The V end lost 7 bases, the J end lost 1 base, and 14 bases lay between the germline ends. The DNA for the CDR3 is TGTGCCAGCAACTACCCTCGGGGGTCCTACAATGAGCAGTTCTTC. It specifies CASNYPRGSYNEQFF.

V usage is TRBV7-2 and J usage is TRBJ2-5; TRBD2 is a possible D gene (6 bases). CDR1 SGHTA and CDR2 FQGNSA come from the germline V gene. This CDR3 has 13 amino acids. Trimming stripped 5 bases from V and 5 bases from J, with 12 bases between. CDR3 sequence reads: CASSQWGRETQYF. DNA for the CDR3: TGTGCCAGCAGCCAGTGGGGGAGGGAGACCCAGTACTTC.

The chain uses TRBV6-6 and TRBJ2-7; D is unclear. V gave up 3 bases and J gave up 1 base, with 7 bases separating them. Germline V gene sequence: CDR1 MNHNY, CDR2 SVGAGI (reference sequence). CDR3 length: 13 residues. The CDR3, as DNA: TGTGCCAGCAGTTATTGGGCTTCCTACGAGCAGTACTTC. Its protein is CASSYWASYEQYF.

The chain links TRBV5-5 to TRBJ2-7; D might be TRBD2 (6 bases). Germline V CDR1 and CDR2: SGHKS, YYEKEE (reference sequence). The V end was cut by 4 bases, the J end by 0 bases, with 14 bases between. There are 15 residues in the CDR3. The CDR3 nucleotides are TGTGCCAGCAGCCCCCGGAGGGGAGACTCCTACGAGCAGTACTTC. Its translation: CASSPRRGDSYEQYF.

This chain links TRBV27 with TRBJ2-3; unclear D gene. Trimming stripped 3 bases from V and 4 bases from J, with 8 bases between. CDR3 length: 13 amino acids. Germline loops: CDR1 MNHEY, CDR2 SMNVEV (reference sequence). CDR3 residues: CASSFINADTQYF. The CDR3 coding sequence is TGTGCCAGCAGTTTTATAAATGCAGATACGCAGTATTTT.

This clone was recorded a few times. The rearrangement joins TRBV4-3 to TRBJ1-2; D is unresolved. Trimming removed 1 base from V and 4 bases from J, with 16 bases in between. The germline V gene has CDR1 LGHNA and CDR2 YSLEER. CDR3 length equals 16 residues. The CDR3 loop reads CASSQAAGLWSYGYTF. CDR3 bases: TGCGCCAGCAGCCAAGCCGCGGGCCTCTGGAGCTATGGCTACACCTTC.

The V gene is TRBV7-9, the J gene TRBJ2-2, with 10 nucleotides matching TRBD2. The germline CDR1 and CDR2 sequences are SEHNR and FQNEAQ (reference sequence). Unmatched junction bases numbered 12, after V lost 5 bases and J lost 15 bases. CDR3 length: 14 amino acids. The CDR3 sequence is CASSQTSGRARVFF. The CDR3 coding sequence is TGTGCCAGCAGCCAAACGAGCGGGAGGGCCCGTGTGTTTTTT.

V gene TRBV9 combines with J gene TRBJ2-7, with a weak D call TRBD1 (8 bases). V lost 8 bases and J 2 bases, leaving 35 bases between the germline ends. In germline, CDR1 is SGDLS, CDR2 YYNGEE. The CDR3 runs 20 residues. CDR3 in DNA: TGTGCCAGTAATACATTCGGGGGGACAGGCCCCTTCCCCGCCACCTACGAGCAGTACTTC. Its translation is CASNTFGGTGPFPATYEQYF.

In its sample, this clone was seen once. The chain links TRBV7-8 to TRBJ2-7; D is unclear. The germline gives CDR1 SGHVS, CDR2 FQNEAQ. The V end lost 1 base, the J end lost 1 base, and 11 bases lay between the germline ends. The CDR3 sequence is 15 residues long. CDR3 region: CASSLGVSRSYEQYF. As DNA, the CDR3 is TGTGCCAGCAGCTTAGGTGTATCTAGGTCCTACGAGCAGTACTTC.